This T cell receptor (beta chain) was retrieved from a study of tumor-infiltrating lymphocytes in primary liver carcinoma. cDNA specific to TCR beta was made from roughly 500 ng of total RNA, with a constant-region primer employed for priming. TCR beta libraries came from three nested multiplex PCR rounds using slightly modified ARM-PCR. TRBV1-TRBV30 forward primers paired with a C-beta reverse primer were used in the first two PCR rounds, which ran 9 to 10 cycles each. TCRdb fed the multiplex PCR reads into MiXCR, producing one record per CDR3 protein. The sample records about 190,000 distinct CDR3 sequences, 70% to 90% being singletons. The CDR3 spans 15 residues. Germline loops: CDR1 SGHAT, CDR2 FQNNGV. Regarding the study as a whole: It was tumor-adjacent and tumor-blood pairs that overlapped less than tumor region pairs did. Researchers report that only about 7-24% of top clones turned up in all five tumor regions.

Note on this clonotype: Its antigen is unidentified. Compared with germline, one end of the junction differs, possibly owing to a read error.

Co-extracted RNA and DNA came from about 20-30 mg of unsorted bulk tissue. The material sequenced was tumor tissue from primary liver carcinoma. The V and J genes are TRBV11-2 and TRBJ2-7; D remains ambiguous. The receptor's source is a man aged 40-49 years with primary liver carcinoma and hepatitis B virus infection. Here the CDR3 DNA reads TGTGCCAGCAGCTTATCGGCACGGTTTTCCTACGAGCAAAACTTC. The encoded protein is CASSLSARFSYEQNF.